The 15 T cell receptor beta chains presented below share a single source sample, sequenced in a study of CD8+ T cells in alopecia areata. Isolated RNA was reverse transcribed into cDNA used as the sequencing template. Clones were read by immunoSEQ multiplex PCR, and TCRdb kept only the in-frame ones, dropping some. The table includes over 150,000 clones, 50% to 70% detected once. The specimen was CD4+ T cells sorted from blood, collected at week 0. The receptors were gathered from a human donor with alopecia areata.

This rearrangement joins TRBV7-6 to TRBJ2-7; the D gene is possibly TRBD2 (7 bases). Trimming took off 5 bases at V and 5 bases at J, with 25 bases between the two ends. The CDR3 covers 17 residues. From germline, CDR1 is SGHVS and CDR2 FNYEAQ. In DNA form, the CDR3 reads TGTGCCAGCAGCCTGGTGGGGGGCGGAGCGGGGAACAACGAGCAGTACTTC. Its translation: CASSLVGGGAGNNEQYF.

The V and J genes are TRBV4-1 and TRBJ1-5; 7 bases fit TRBD1. The CDR3 length is 17 residues. Per germline, CDR1 MGHRA and CDR2 YSYEKL. Trimming cost V 4 bases and J 0 bases; bases outside gene matches: 9. The CDR3 DNA sequence: TGCGCCAGCAGCCCGGTAGGGGACAGAGATAGCAATCAGCCCCAGCATTTT. It specifies CASSPVGDRDSNQPQHF.

In this sample, this clone turned up once. The chain joins TRBV30 to TRBJ2-7, with D possibly being TRBD2 (5 bases). CDR3 length: 13 amino acids. Germline V gene data show CDR1 as GTSNPN and CDR2 as SVGIG (reference sequence). V shed 5 bases and J shed 4 bases, with 15 bases lying between them. The CDR3 reads CAWAGLLSYEQYF. The CDR3, as DNA: TGTGCCTGGGCCGGACTGCTATCATACGAGCAGTACTTC.

This chain connects TRBV9 to TRBJ1-1; a possible D gene is TRBD1 (6 bases). The CDR3 sequence is 16 residues long. Germline assignment: CDR1 SGDLS and CDR2 YYNGEE. V gave up 0 bases and J gave up 0 bases, with 12 bases separating them. The CDR3 DNA reads TGTGCCAGCAGCGTAGGACAGGCGGTGATGAACACTGAAGCTTTCTTT. Translating gives CASSVGQAVMNTEAFF.

The V call is TRBV12-5, the J call TRBJ2-7, with unresolved D. This CDR3 spans 12 amino acids. V lost 3 bases and J lost 3, with 6 bases in between. Germline values: CDR1 LGHNT, CDR2 FRNRAP. The CDR3 nucleotides are TGTGCTAGTGGTTTTGATTACTACGAGCAGTACTTC. Protein sequence: CASGFDYYEQYF.

J is TRBJ1-2 and V is TRBV6-6; D ambiguous. V was cut by 5 bases and J by 10 bases, with 5 bases left in between. Per the germline V gene, CDR1 is MNHNY and CDR2 is SVGAGI (reference sequence). The CDR3 is 9 amino acids. DNA of the CDR3: TGTGCCAGCAGTGGGGACTACACCTTC. Protein: CASSGDYTF.

The CDR3 spells CASSSGTGVLYEQYF. The CDR3 nucleotides read TGTGCCAGCAGTTCCGGGACAGGGGTCCTCTACGAGCAGTACTTC. The V call is TRBV6-1, the J call TRBJ2-7, with 10 nucleotides matching TRBD1. CDR3 length: 15 residues. CDR1 and CDR2 (germline): MNHNS, SASEGT. V lost 5 bases to trimming and J lost 3 bases; unmatched junction nucleotides: 7.

The chain links TRBV7-9 to TRBJ2-3; 8 bases are a match to TRBD1. Germline trimming cut 5 bases from V and 1 base from J; bases unmatched to any gene: 8. Per the germline V gene, CDR1 is SEHNR and CDR2 is FQNEAQ (reference sequence). There are 16 residues in the CDR3. In DNA form, the CDR3 reads TGTGCCAGCAGCCCAAGGACAGGGTTGGGCACAGATACGCAGTATTTT. It translates to CASSPRTGLGTDTQYF.

The chain's CDR3 is CASSLALWTDTQYF. In DNA form, the CDR3 reads TGTGCCAGCAGCTTAGCGCTCTGGACAGATACGCAGTATTTT. The chain has TRBV7-2 and TRBJ2-3, with D unclear. This CDR3 comprises 14 residues. The V and J ends lost 0 bases and 3 bases respectively, with 7 bases between them. The V gene's germline CDR1 is SGHTA and CDR2 FQGNSA.

The table lists this clone with a few counts. V gene TRBV29-1 combines with J gene TRBJ1-2, with D unresolved. The V end was cut by 1 base, the J end by 5 bases, with 20 bases between. The CDR3 sequence is 16 residues long. In germline, CDR1 is SQVTM, CDR2 ANQGSEA. CDR3 amino acids: CSVEGDLGVNYYGYTF. In DNA form, the CDR3 reads TGCAGCGTTGAAGGGGATTTGGGAGTTAACTATTATGGCTACACCTTC.

This clone was picked up one time. This chain links TRBV5-6 with TRBJ1-1, with TRBD1 identical over 7 bases. The CDR3 runs to 13 residues. Germline V lookup: CDR1 SGHDT, CDR2 YYEEEE. V dropped 0 bases and J dropped 10; count of bases not matched to a gene: 6. CDR3 loop: CASSLGGGGRAFF. The CDR3 nucleotides read TGTGCCAGCAGCTTGGGTGGAGGGGGCCGAGCTTTCTTT.

The chain links TRBV29-1 to TRBJ1-1; D possibly corresponds to TRBD1 (6 bases). The CDR3 consists of 13 residues. The V and J ends lost 8 bases and 2 bases respectively, with 15 bases between them. Germline CDR1 and CDR2: SQVTM and ANQGSEA. The CDR3 DNA reads TGCAGCTACCTCCGAGGGGGAAACACTGAAGCTTTCTTT. This translates into CSYLRGGNTEAFF.

The chain is built from TRBV27 and TRBJ2-3, with 14 positions matching TRBD2. With V trimmed by 5 bases and J by 4 bases, 8 bases remained unmatched. The CDR3 is 17 amino acids. From germline, CDR1 is MNHEY and CDR2 SMNVEV (reference sequence). CDR3 sequence reads: CASSRRLAGGHPDTQYF. CDR3 bases: TGTGCCAGCAGTCGCCGACTAGCGGGGGGGCATCCAGATACGCAGTATTTT.

This clone appeared a few times. The chain has TRBV30 and TRBJ1-2, with TRBD1 matching over 10 bases. Per germline, CDR1 GTSNPN and CDR2 SVGIG (reference sequence). The CDR3 length is 15 residues. V was pared by 1 base and J by 4 bases, with 6 bases of the junction left unmatched. CDR3 sequence: CAWSADRGLLYGYTF. CDR3 bases: TGTGCCTGGAGTGCCGACAGGGGGCTGCTCTATGGCTACACCTTC. The variable domain in full, with the rest retrieved from reference TRBV30 and TRBJ1-2, is SQTIHQWPATLVQPVGSPLSLECTVEGTSNPNLYWYRQAAGRGLQLLFYSVGIGQISSEVPQNLSASRPQDRQFILSSKKLLLSDSGFYLCAWSADRGLLYGYTFGSGTRLTVV.

V and J are TRBV30 and TRBJ1-6; D is possibly TRBD1 (5 bases). Trimming took off 3 bases at V and 7 bases at J, with 16 bases between the two ends. This CDR3 contains 15 residues. The germline V gene has CDR1 GTSNPN and CDR2 SVGIG (reference sequence). Here the CDR3 reads CAWRTPGTENSPLHF. CDR3 nucleotide sequence: TGTGCCTGGAGGACGCCAGGGACGGAGAATTCACCCCTCCACTTT.